These T cell receptor beta chains were read from a single sample in a study of T cells in Graves' hyperthyroidism and ophthalmopathy. One entry per CDR3 protein results from TCRdb running MiXCR on the multiplex PCR reads. The data contain nearly 600,000 distinct CDR3 sequences, more than 11% of them singletons. The sequencing sample was made of blood. These receptors were collected from a woman aged 25 to 39 with Graves' hyperthyroidism that later progressed to Graves' ophthalmopathy. The CDR3 runs from the conserved cysteine through the conserved F or W. Each record gives: D gene, V gene, clone size, J gene, CDR3 protein, CDR3 DNA. A D gene is named only where the DNA matches it firmly. Clone size is not always given. Where it is, it says once, few, many or a class for expanded clones.

d_gene: NA
v_gene: TRBV6-2/TRBV6-3
abundance: many
j_gene: TRBJ2-2
CDR3aa: CASRNHRLASGELFF
CDR3nt: TGTGCCAGCAGAAACCACCGGCTAGCGAGCGGGGAGCTGTTTTTT

d_gene: NA
v_gene: TRBV6-2/TRBV6-3
abundance: NA
j_gene: TRBJ1-2
CDR3aa: CASRTLQGTNYGYTF
CDR3nt: TGTGCCAGCAGAACTTTACAGGGAACGAACTATGGCTACACCTTC

d_gene: TRBD2
v_gene: TRBV5-1
abundance: NA
j_gene: TRBJ2-5
CDR3aa: CASSLGLLAGAETQYF
CDR3nt: TGCGCCAGCAGCTTGGGCCTACTAGCGGGAGCAGAGACCCAGTACTTC

d_gene: NA
v_gene: TRBV27
abundance: many
j_gene: TRBJ1-5
CDR3aa: CASSGGERTQPQHF
CDR3nt: TGTGCCAGCAGTGGGGGAGAACGGACTCAGCCCCAGCATTTT

d_gene: NA
v_gene: TRBV6-2/TRBV6-3
abundance: many
j_gene: TRBJ2-1
CDR3aa: CASSYLRRAQFF
CDR3nt: TGTGCCAGCAGTTATCTCCGGCGCGCGCAGTTCTTC

d_gene: TRBD1
v_gene: TRBV27
abundance: many
j_gene: TRBJ1-2
CDR3aa: CASSATGGDYGYTF
CDR3nt: TGTGCCAGCAGTGCTACAGGGGGCGACTATGGCTACACCTTC

d_gene: TRBD1
v_gene: TRBV13
abundance: few
j_gene: TRBJ1-1
CDR3aa: CASSGGGQGDTEAFF
CDR3nt: TGTGCCAGCAGCGGAGGGGGACAGGGGGACACTGAAGCTTTCTTT

d_gene: TRBD2
v_gene: TRBV11-3
abundance: many
j_gene: TRBJ2-1
CDR3aa: CASSPNSGSYNEQFF
CDR3nt: TGTGCCAGCAGCCCAAATAGCGGGAGTTACAATGAGCAGTTCTTC

d_gene: NA
v_gene: TRBV6-1
abundance: many
j_gene: TRBJ2-7
CDR3aa: CASSPPSGGTSYEQYF
CDR3nt: TGTGCCAGCAGTCCCCCGTCAGGCGGGACCTCCTACGAGCAGTACTTC

d_gene: NA
v_gene: TRBV6-2/TRBV6-3
abundance: few
j_gene: TRBJ2-7
CDR3aa: CASSYSGRDYEQYF
CDR3nt: TGTGCCAGCAGTTACTCCGGACGGGACTACGAGCAGTACTTC

d_gene: TRBD1
v_gene: TRBV12-3/TRBV12-4
abundance: many
j_gene: TRBJ1-1
CDR3aa: CASSLQGARNTEAFF
CDR3nt: TGTGCCAGCAGTTTACAGGGGGCCCGGAACACTGAAGCTTTCTTT

d_gene: NA
v_gene: TRBV2
abundance: NA
j_gene: TRBJ2-1
CDR3aa: CASSVMAGEGLYNEQFF
CDR3nt: TGTGCCAGCAGTGTTATGGCAGGGGAGGGCCTCTACAATGAGCAGTTCTTC

d_gene: NA
v_gene: TRBV6-1
abundance: many
j_gene: TRBJ1-5
CDR3aa: CATRKYSNQPQHF
CDR3nt: TGTGCCACCAGGAAGTATAGCAATCAGCCCCAGCATTTT

d_gene: NA
v_gene: TRBV6-1
abundance: many
j_gene: TRBJ2-7
CDR3aa: CASSYTSYEQYF
CDR3nt: TGTGCCAGCAGTTATACGAGCTACGAGCAGTACTTC

d_gene: NA
v_gene: TRBV6-1
abundance: many
j_gene: TRBJ2-3
CDR3aa: CASSQQWGADTQYF
CDR3nt: TGTGCCAGCAGTCAGCAGTGGGGCGCAGATACGCAGTATTTT

d_gene: TRBD1
v_gene: TRBV28
abundance: many
j_gene: TRBJ1-2
CDR3aa: CASRPSQGAPLSNYGYTF
CDR3nt: TGTGCCAGCAGGCCCTCACAGGGGGCCCCTCTCTCCAACTATGGCTACACCTTC

d_gene: NA
v_gene: TRBV9
abundance: many
j_gene: TRBJ1-1
CDR3aa: CASSPQGFNTEAFF
CDR3nt: TGTGCCAGCAGCCCGCAGGGATTTAACACTGAAGCTTTCTTT

d_gene: NA
v_gene: TRBV5-1
abundance: many
j_gene: TRBJ2-7
CDR3aa: CASSLRTPNTYEQYF
CDR3nt: TGCGCCAGCAGCTTGAGGACACCCAACACCTACGAGCAGTACTTC

d_gene: TRBD1
v_gene: TRBV15
abundance: many
j_gene: TRBJ1-5
CDR3aa: CATSRALGQTNQPQHF
CDR3nt: TGTGCCACCAGCAGAGCTTTGGGACAGACCAATCAGCCCCAGCATTTT

d_gene: NA
v_gene: TRBV20-1
abundance: NA
j_gene: TRBJ1-3
CDR3aa: CSARDRVSSGNTIYF
CDR3nt: TGCAGTGCTAGAGACAGGGTGAGCTCTGGAAACACCATATATTTT

d_gene: NA
v_gene: TRBV11-3
abundance: many
j_gene: TRBJ1-1
CDR3aa: CASSLDAGPEAFF
CDR3nt: TGTGCCAGCAGCTTAGACGCAGGGCCTGAAGCTTTCTTT

d_gene: TRBD2
v_gene: TRBV20-1
abundance: few
j_gene: TRBJ2-5
CDR3aa: CSAHGTSGGGGETQYF
CDR3nt: TGCAGTGCCCACGGGACTAGCGGGGGTGGTGGAGAGACCCAGTACTTC

d_gene: TRBD1
v_gene: TRBV7-9
abundance: few
j_gene: TRBJ1-3
CDR3aa: CASSPRDRDDGNTIYF
CDR3nt: TGTGCCAGCAGCCCCCGAGACAGGGACGATGGAAACACCATATATTTT

d_gene: TRBD2
v_gene: TRBV3-1
abundance: NA
j_gene: TRBJ2-1
CDR3aa: CASSQLSAGVYNEQFF
CDR3nt: TGTGCCAGCAGCCAATTATCCGCGGGAGTATACAATGAGCAGTTCTTC

d_gene: NA
v_gene: TRBV6-1
abundance: many
j_gene: TRBJ1-2
CDR3aa: CASTPRGGGYTF
CDR3nt: TGTGCCAGCACCCCCCGTGGCGGGGGCTACACCTTC

d_gene: TRBD1
v_gene: TRBV19
abundance: many
j_gene: TRBJ2-7
CDR3aa: CASAVNSGTGVEQYF
CDR3nt: TGTGCCAGCGCCGTCAATTCCGGGACAGGGGTCGAGCAGTACTTC

d_gene: NA
v_gene: TRBV30
abundance: many
j_gene: TRBJ1-2
CDR3aa: CAWKATSRIYGYTF
CDR3nt: TGTGCCTGGAAGGCTACCTCACGAATCTATGGCTACACCTTC